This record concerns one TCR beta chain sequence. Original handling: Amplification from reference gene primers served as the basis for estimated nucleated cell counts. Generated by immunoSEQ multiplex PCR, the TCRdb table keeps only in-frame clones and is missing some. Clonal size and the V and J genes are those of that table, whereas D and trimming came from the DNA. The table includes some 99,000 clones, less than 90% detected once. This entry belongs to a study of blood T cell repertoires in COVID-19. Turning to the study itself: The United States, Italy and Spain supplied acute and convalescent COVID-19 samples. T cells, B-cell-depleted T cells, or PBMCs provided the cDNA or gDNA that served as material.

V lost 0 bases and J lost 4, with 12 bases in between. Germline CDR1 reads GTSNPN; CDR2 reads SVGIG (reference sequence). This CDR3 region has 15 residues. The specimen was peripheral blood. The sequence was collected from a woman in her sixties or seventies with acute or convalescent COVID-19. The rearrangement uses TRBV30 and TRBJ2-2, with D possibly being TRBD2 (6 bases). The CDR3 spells CAWSVGLRLTGELFF. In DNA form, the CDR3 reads TGTGCCTGGAGTGTGGGACTCCGACTCACCGGGGAGCTGTTTTTT.